This record covers a single T cell receptor (beta chain). No antigen is known for it. Only in-frame clones appear in the TCRdb table, and some are missing; sequencing was by immunoSEQ multiplex PCR. The data show 37,000 or so clones, about four fifths seen once. This CDR3 spans 14 amino acids. CDR1 is SGHVS, CDR2 FQNEAQ, per germline. Trimming left V 5 bases short and J 10 bases short, with 15 bases between. This sample is part of a study of vaccination effects on CD4 cells after COVID-19. Subsequent to approximately 9 days of culture, CD4+ T cells were isolated. This specimen was CD4+ T cells from PBMCs cultured without peptide, taken before COVID-19 vaccination. The V gene is TRBV7-8, the J gene TRBJ1-6, with D perhaps TRBD1 (6 bases). The sequence derives from a human donor who received a COVID-19 vaccine. CDR3: CASSPGGLGSPLHF. The CDR3 nucleotides are TGTGCCAGCAGCCCCGGGGGGCTTGGGTCACCCCTCCACTTT.